The TCR beta chain described here comes from a study of cytomegalovirus exposure and HLA in healthy donors. Study at large: Among several hundred genotyped donors, more than 65% fell in the Caucasian-associated ancestry cluster. Whole-study findings and limits: Later analysis showed TCR association rates varying by HLA locus, highest for DRB1 and lowest for HLA-C.

Germline V gene lookup returns CDR1 DFQATT and CDR2 SNEGSKA (reference sequence). This CDR3 comprises 11 residues. Trimming removed 6 bases from V and 7 bases from J, with 13 bases in between. A note on this clone: Its antigen remains unknown.

The PCR made use of 60 Vbeta and 13 Jbeta primers. Sequencing used immunoSEQ multiplex PCR; TCRdb keeps in-frame clones, though not all of them. The sample yields a few hundred thousand clones, around 90% seen once. The receptor comes from a girl aged 2 to 9 in good health and CMV-seronegative. The sample consisted of PBMCs. The chain is built from TRBV20-1 and TRBJ2-7, with D possibly being TRBD1 (7 bases). The CDR3 here is CSAHQGGEQYF. In DNA form, the CDR3 reads TGCAGTGCCCACCAGGGGGGTGAGCAGTACTTC.